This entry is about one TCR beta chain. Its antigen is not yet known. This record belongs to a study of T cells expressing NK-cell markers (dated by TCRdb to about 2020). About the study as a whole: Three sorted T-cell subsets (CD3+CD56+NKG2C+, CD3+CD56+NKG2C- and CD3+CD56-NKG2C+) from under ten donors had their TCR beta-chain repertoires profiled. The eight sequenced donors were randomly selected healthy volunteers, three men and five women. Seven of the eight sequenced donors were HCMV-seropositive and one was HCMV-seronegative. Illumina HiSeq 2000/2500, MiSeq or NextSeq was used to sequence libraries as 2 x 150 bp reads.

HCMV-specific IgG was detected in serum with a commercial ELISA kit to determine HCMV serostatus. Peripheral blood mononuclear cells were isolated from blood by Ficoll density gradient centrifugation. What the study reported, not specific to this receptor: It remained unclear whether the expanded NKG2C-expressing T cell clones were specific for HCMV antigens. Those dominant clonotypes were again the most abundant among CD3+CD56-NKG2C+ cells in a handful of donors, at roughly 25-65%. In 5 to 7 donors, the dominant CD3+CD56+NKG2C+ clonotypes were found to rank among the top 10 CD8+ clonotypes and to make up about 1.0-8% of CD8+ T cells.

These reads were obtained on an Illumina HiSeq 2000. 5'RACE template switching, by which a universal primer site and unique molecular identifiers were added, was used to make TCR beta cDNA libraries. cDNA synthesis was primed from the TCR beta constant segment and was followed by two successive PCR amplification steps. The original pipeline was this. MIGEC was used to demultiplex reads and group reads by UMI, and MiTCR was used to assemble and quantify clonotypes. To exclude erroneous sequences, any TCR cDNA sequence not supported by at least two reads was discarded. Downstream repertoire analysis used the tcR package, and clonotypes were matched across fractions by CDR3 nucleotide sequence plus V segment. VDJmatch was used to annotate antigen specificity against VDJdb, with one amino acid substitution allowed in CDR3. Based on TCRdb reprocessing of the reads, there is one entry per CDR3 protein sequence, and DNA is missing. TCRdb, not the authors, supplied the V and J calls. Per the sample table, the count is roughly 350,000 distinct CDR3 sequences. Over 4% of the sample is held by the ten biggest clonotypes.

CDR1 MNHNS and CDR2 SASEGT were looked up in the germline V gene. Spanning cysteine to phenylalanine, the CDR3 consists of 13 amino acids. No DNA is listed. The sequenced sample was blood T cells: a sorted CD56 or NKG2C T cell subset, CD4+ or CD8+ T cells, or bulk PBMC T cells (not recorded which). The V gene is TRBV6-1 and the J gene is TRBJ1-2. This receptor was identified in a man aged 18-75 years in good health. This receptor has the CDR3 CASSEGGGYGYTF.